Included here is one T cell receptor beta chain sequence, with context. The data originate from a study of cytomegalovirus exposure and HLA in healthy donors. V was pared by 5 bases and J by 3 bases, with 10 bases between. Germline V gene sequence: CDR1 SGHTA, CDR2 FQGTGA. The CDR3 contains 13 residues. This PCR relied on a set of 60 Vbeta primers and 13 Jbeta primers. Libraries were prepared by immunoSEQ multiplex PCR; TCRdb keeps only in-frame clonotypes and omits some of them. This table holds approximately 110,000 clones, 70% to 85% found once. The sample was PBMCs. The chain carries TRBV7-3 and TRBJ1-1; perhaps TRBD1 as D (6 bases). This receptor was taken from a woman in her thirties or forties in good health and CMV-seropositive. The CDR3 DNA reads as TGTGCCAGCAGCCACAACAGGGACACTGAAGCTTTCTTT. Translating it yields CASSHNRDTEAFF.